This T cell receptor (beta chain) was sequenced for a study of OX40 agonist ivuxolimab in advanced cancers. Produced via immunoSEQ multiplex PCR; TCRdb's table is partial and in-frame only. The sample consists of tens of thousands of clones, about 90% of them appearing once. Germline CDR1 is LGHNT and CDR2 is FRNRAP. The CDR3 extends over 14 amino acids. Trimming at V came to 5 bases and at J to 9 bases, leaving 7 bases not matched to a gene. The V call is TRBV12-5, the J call TRBJ2-1; 10 bases map to TRBD2. The sequencing here drew on CD4+ or CD8+ T cells sorted from blood, taken in a trial of the OX40 agonist ivuxolimab. This TCR was recovered from an adult with an advanced solid tumor such as melanoma, head and neck, liver or kidney cancer. The CDR3 protein is CASGRSGRAGEQFF. The CDR3, as DNA: TGTGCTAGTGGTCGGAGCGGGAGGGCTGGTGAGCAGTTCTTC.